These T cell receptor beta chains were read from a single sample in a study of T cell responses to AZD1222 COVID-19 vaccine. Clones were sequenced by immunoSEQ multiplex PCR, and TCRdb holds only the in-frame ones, with some missing. The top ten hold 2.2% of the sample, which has approximately 110,000 clones, around 94% seen once. This sample comprised peripheral blood, obtained on day 0 of AZD1222 vaccination. These receptors came from an adult in good health. Each CDR3 is given with its conserved first and last residue. The order of the fields is D gene, clone size, V gene, J gene, CDR3 protein, CDR3 DNA. The D gene is left open where the match is weak. Rows give clone size only sometimes, using once, few, many, or a class for an expanded clone.

>NA|NA|TRBV11-3|TRBJ1-6
CASSFNFNSPLHF
TGTGCCAGCAGCTTTAACTTTAATTCACCCCTCCACTTT
>TRBD2|NA|TRBV6-1|TRBJ2-7
CASSAQGLGFYYEQYF
TGTGCCAGCAGTGCTCAGGGACTAGGTTTCTATTACGAGCAGTACTTC
>NA|NA|TRBV18|TRBJ2-1
CASSPDLYNEQFF
TGTGCCAGCTCACCCGACTTATACAATGAGCAGTTCTTC
>NA|NA|TRBV5-1|TRBJ1-1
CASSAGHPEAFF
TGCGCCAGCAGCGCCGGACACCCTGAAGCTTTCTTT
>NA|NA|TRBV6-1|TRBJ2-7
CASSALLGAGILSSYEQYF
TGTGCCAGCAGTGCCCTTCTGGGGGCAGGGATCCTCAGCTCCTACGAGCAGTACTTC
>NA|NA|TRBV6-5|TRBJ1-1
CASSYSLRAEAFF
TGTGCCAGCAGTTACTCTCTACGGGCTGAAGCTTTCTTT
>NA|NA|TRBV19|TRBJ2-5
CASSTGVRETQYF
TGTGCCAGTAGCACAGGTGTTCGGGAGACCCAGTACTTC
>NA|NA|TRBV28|TRBJ1-5
CASSPPGYGAHQTRGPPQHF
TGTGCCAGCAGTCCTCCGGGATATGGGGCCCACCAGACCCGGGGCCCCCCCCAGCATTTT
>NA|NA|TRBV6-4|TRBJ1-3
CASSDWGLVAGNTIYF
TGTGCCAGCAGTGACTGGGGCTTAGTAGCTGGAAACACCATATATTTT
>NA|NA|TRBV19|TRBJ1-5
CASKDYSNQPQHF
TGTGCCAGTAAGGACTATAGCAATCAGCCCCAGCATTTT
>TRBD2|NA|TRBV7-8|TRBJ2-7
CVTSGLDIYEQYF
TGTGTGACTTCGGGACTAGATATATACGAGCAGTACTTC
>NA|NA|TRBV7-8|TRBJ1-5
CASSPHRVKWPQHF
TGTGCCAGCAGCCCCCACAGGGTCAAGTGGCCCCAGCATTTT
>TRBD2|NA|TRBV5-4|TRBJ2-1
CASSLGRTSSSYNEQFF
TGTGCCAGCAGCTTGGGACGGACTAGTTCCTCCTACAATGAGCAGTTCTTC
>TRBD1|NA|TRBV11-2|TRBJ1-4
CASSWDRREKLFF
TGTGCCAGCAGCTGGGACAGACGCGAAAAACTGTTTTTT
>TRBD1|NA|TRBV28|TRBJ1-4
CASSPGQIHEKLFF
TGTGCCAGCAGCCCGGGACAGATACATGAAAAACTGTTTTTT
>TRBD2|NA|TRBV11-3|TRBJ2-7
CASSYGLDYEQYF
TGTGCCAGCAGCTACGGACTAGACTACGAGCAGTACTTC
>TRBD1|once|TRBV5-6|TRBJ1-2
CASSLAPGQGLDTF
TGTGCCAGCAGCTTGGCTCCGGGACAGGGTCTCGACACCTTC
>NA|NA|TRBV20-1|TRBJ2-6
CSASGISGANVLTF
TGCAGTGCTAGTGGGATCTCGGGGGCCAACGTCCTGACTTTC
>TRBD1|NA|TRBV7-2|TRBJ1-1
CASSQSRGQGTEAFF
TGTGCCAGCAGCCAAAGCAGGGGGCAAGGGACTGAAGCTTTCTTT
>NA|NA|TRBV6-5|TRBJ1-5
CASSLGPGQPQHF
TGTGCCAGCAGTTTGGGACCGGGCCAGCCCCAGCATTTT
>TRBD2|once|TRBV7-9|TRBJ2-1
CASSPKTSGISYNEQFF
TGTGCCAGCAGCCCGAAGACTAGCGGGATCTCCTACAATGAGCAGTTCTTC
>NA|NA|TRBV18|TRBJ2-5
CASSPDALGGAETQYF
TGTGCCAGCTCACCCGACGCATTGGGGGGTGCAGAGACCCAGTACTTC
>NA|NA|TRBV9|TRBJ1-2
CASSVNNGGVYGYTF
TGTGCCAGCAGCGTAAACAATGGGGGCGTCTATGGCTACACCTTC
>NA|NA|TRBV15|TRBJ1-5
CATSISLQASNQPQHF
TGTGCCACCAGCATAAGCTTACAGGCAAGCAATCAGCCCCAGCATTTT
>TRBD2|NA|TRBV2|TRBJ2-1
CASSPRGSGINEQFF
TGTGCCAGCAGTCCCCGAGGTAGCGGGATTAATGAGCAGTTCTTC
>NA|once|TRBV9|TRBJ2-1
CASSVGNTPTSSYNEQFF
TGTGCCAGCAGCGTAGGTAATACTCCTACGAGCTCCTACAATGAGCAGTTCTTC
>NA|NA|TRBV6-5|TRBJ1-2
CASSYSPKGYGYTF
TGTGCCAGCAGCTACTCCCCTAAGGGGTATGGCTACACCTTC
>NA|NA|TRBV19|TRBJ1-2
CASSILAGSAYGYTF
TGTGCCAGTAGTATTCTGGCAGGGTCCGCCTATGGCTACACCTTC
>TRBD2|NA|TRBV7-3|TRBJ2-1
CASSLAGEYNEQFF
TGTGCCAGCAGCCTAGCGGGAGAGTACAATGAGCAGTTCTTC